The sample holds a few counts of the clone carrying this TCR beta chain. Its target is unknown. The record originates from a study of blood T cells in healthy people across ages. Overall study results and limits: A conclusive naive versus antigen-experienced comparison was prevented by the unsorted PBMCs. Long-lived donors carried more naive CD4+ cells and greater diversity than aged donors.

Using a J-beta primer mix together with a sample-barcoded 5' primer, a second PCR was run for roughly 6 to 12 cycles. TCRdb re-called the 5' RACE reads with MiXCR, one entry per CDR3 protein. Counted here are around 800,000 distinct CDR3 sequences, roughly 24% occurring once; the ten biggest clones make up 3%. V shed 5 bases and J 4 bases; nucleotides not matched to a gene: 8. Germline-derived CDR1 and CDR2 are MDHEN and SYDVKM. This CDR3 has 15 amino acids. The sample was also reused in another study, on T cells of mothers and their children. This second report adds: Material was donated by three healthy Caucasian mothers and their six children. Researchers report slightly higher, though non-significant, overlap in related mother-child pairs than in unrelated pairs.

Sequences were obtained from blood. This TCR came from a boy aged 10-17 years in good health. V and J are TRBV28 and TRBJ2-5, with 9 bases lining up with TRBD1. The CDR3 sequence is CASSHYRGQGETQYF. In DNA, the CDR3 is TGTGCCAGCAGTCATTACAGGGGGCAGGGAGAGACCCAGTACTTC.